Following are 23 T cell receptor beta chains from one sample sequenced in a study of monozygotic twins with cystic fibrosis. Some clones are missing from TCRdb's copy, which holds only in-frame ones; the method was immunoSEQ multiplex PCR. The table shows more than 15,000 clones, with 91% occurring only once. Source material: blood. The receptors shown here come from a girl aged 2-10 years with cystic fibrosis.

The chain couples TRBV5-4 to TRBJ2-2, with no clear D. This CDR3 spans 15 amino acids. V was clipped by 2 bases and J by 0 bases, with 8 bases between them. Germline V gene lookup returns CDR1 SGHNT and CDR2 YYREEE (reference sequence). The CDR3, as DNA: TGTGCCAGCAGCTTAGAAGGGACGAACACCGGGGAGCTGTTTTTT. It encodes CASSLEGTNTGELFF.

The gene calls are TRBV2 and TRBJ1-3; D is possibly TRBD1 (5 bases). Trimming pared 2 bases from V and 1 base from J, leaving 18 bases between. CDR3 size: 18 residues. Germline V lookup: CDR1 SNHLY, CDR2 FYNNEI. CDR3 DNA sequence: TGTGCCAGCAGTGAAATGGGACGGCCTGAACCTTCTGGAAACACCATATATTTT. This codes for CASSEMGRPEPSGNTIYF. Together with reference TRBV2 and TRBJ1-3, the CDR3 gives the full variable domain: EPEVTQTPSHQVTQMGQEVILRCVPISNHLYFYWYRQILGQKVEFLVSFYNNEISEKSEIFDDQFSVERPDGSNFTLKIRSTKLEDSAMYFCASSEMGRPEPSGNTIYFGEGSWLTVV.

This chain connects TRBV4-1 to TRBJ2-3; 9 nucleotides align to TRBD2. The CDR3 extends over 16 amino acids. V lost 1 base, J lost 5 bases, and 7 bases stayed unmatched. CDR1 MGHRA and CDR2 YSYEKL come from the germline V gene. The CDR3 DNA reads TGCGCCAGCAGCCAAGCAGGGCGGGGGGGCGTAGATACGCAGTATTTT. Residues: CASSQAGRGGVDTQYF.

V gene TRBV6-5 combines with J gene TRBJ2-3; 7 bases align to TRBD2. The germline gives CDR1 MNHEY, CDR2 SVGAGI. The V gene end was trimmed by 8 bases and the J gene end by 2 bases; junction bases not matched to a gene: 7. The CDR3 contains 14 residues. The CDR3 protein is CASGEGRHTDTQYF. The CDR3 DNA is TGTGCCAGCGGGGAGGGTAGGCACACAGATACGCAGTATTTT.

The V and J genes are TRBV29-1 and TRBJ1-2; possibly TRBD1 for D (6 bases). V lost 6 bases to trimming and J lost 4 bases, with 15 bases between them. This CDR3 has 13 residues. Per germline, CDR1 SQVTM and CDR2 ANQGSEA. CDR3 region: CSVGATAFYGYTF. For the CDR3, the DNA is TGCAGCGTGGGGGCGACAGCCTTCTATGGCTACACCTTC.

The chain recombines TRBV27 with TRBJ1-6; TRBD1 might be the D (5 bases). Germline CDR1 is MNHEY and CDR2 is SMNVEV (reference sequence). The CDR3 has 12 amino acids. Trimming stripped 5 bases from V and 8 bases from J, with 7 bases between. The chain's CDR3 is CASSPRDSPLHF. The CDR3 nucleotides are TGTGCCAGCAGTCCCAGGGATTCACCCCTCCACTTT.

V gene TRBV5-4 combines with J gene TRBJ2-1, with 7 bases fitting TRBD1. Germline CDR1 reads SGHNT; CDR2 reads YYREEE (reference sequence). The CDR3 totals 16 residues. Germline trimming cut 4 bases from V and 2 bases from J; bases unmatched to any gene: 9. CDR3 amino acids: CASSHGPGQTYNEQFF. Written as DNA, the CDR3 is TGTGCCAGCAGCCATGGACCGGGACAGACCTACAATGAGCAGTTCTTC.

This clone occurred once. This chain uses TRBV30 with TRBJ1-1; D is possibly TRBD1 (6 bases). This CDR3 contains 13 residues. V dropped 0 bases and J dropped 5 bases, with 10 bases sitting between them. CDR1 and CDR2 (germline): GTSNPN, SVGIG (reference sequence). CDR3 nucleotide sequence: TGTGCCTGGAGTGTACTAGGGGGAACTGAAGCTTTCTTT. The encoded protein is CAWSVLGGTEAFF. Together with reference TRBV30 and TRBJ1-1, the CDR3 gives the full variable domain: SQTIHQWPATLVQPVGSPLSLECTVEGTSNPNLYWYRQAAGRGLQLLFYSVGIGQISSEVPQNLSASRPQDRQFILSSKKLLLSDSGFYLCAWSVLGGTEAFFGQGTRLTVV.

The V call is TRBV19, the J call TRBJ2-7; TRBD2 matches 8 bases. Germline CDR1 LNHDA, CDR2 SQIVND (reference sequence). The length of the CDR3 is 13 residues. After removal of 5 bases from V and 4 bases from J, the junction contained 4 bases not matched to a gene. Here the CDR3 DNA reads TGTGCCAGTAGTCCCGGGGGGGGGTACGAGCAGTACTTC. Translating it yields CASSPGGGYEQYF.

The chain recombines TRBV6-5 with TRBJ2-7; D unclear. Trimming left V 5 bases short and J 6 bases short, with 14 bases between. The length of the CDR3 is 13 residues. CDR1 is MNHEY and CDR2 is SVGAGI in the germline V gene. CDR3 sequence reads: CASSQPPIGEQYF. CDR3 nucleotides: TGTGCCAGCAGTCAGCCTCCAATTGGCGAGCAGTACTTC.

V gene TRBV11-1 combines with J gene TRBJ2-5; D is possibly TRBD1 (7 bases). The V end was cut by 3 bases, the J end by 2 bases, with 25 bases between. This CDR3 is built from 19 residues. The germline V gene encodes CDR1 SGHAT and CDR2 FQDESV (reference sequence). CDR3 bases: TGTGCCAGCAGCTTTCGAAGGGCGGGACAGAGGTCCTTACAAGAGACCCAGTACTTC. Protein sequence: CASSFRRAGQRSLQETQYF. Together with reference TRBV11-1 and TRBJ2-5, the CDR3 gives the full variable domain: EAEVAQSPRYKITEKSQAVAFWCDPISGHATLYWYRQILGQGPELLVQFQDESVVDDSQLPKDRFSAERLKGVDSTLKIQPAELGDSAMYLCASSFRRAGQRSLQETQYFGPGTRLLVL.

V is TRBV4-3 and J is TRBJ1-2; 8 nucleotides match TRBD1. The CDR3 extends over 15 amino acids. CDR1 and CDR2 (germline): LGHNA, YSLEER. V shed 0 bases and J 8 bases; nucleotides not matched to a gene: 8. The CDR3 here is CASSQDAGTGDGYTF. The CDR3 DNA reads TGCGCCAGCAGCCAAGATGCAGGGACAGGAGACGGCTACACCTTC.

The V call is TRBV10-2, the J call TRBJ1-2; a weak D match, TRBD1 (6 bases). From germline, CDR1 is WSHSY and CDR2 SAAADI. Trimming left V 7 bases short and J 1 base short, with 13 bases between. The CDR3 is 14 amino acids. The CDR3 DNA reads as TGCGCCAGCACCGAGGGGGGGCTTAACTATGGCTACACCTTC. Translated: CASTEGGLNYGYTF.

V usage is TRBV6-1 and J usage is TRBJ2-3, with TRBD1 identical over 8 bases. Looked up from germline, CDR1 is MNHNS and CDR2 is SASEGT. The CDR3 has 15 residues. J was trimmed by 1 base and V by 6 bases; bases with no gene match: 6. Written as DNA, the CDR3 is TGTGCCAGCAGACAGGACAGGGTCGGCACAGATACGCAGTATTTT. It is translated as CASRQDRVGTDTQYF.

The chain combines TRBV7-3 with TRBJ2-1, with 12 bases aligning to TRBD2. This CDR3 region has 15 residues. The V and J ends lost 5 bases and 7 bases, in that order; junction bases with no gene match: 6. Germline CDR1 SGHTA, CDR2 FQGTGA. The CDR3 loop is CASSPLAGGPNEQFF. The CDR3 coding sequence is TGTGCCAGCAGCCCTCTAGCGGGAGGGCCGAATGAGCAGTTCTTC.

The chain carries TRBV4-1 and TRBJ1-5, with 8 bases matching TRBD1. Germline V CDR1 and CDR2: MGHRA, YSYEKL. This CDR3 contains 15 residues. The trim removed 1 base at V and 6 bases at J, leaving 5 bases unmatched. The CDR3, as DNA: TGCGCCAGCAGCCAAGTTCAGGGGGCGGGTCAGCCCCAGCATTTT. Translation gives CASSQVQGAGQPQHF.

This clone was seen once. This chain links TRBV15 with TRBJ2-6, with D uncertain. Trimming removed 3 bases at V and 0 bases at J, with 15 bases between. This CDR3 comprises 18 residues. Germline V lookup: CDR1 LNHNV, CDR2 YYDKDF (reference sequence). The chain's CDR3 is CATSRVMFPTSGANVLTF. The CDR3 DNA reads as TGTGCCACCAGCAGGGTCATGTTCCCGACCTCTGGGGCCAACGTCCTGACTTTC. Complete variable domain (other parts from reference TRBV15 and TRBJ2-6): DAMVIQNPRYQVTQFGKPVTLSCSQTLNHNVMYWYQQKSSQAPKLLFHYYDKDFNNEADTPDNFQSRRPNTSFCFLDIRSPGLGDTAMYLCATSRVMFPTSGANVLTFGAGSRLTVL.

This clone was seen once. This chain's CDR3 is CASSGFGQGFSYEQYF. Here the CDR3 DNA reads TGTGCCAGCAGCGGTTTCGGACAGGGGTTCTCCTACGAGCAGTACTTC. The chain recombines TRBV7-8 with TRBJ2-7; 9 nucleotides agree with TRBD1. The CDR3 totals 16 residues. Trimming removed 5 bases from V and 0 bases from J; junction bases left unmatched: 8. The germline CDR1 and CDR2 sequences are SGHVS and FQNEAQ.

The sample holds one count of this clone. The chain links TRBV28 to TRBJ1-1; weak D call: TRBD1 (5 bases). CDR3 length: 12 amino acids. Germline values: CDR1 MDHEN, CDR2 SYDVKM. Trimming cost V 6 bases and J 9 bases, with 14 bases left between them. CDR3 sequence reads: CASSSTGDKAFF. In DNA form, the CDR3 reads TGTGCCAGCAGCTCCACAGGAGATAAAGCTTTCTTT.

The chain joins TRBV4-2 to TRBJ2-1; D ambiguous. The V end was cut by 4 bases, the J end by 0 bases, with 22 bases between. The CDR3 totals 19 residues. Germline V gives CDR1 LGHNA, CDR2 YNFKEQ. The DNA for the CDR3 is TGTGCCAGCAGCCCTATTGAGGTTCCGGCGGCCTTCTCCTACAATGAGCAGTTCTTC. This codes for CASSPIEVPAAFSYNEQFF.

DNA for the CDR3: TGCAGCGTTCTCAGTCCTAACTATGGCTACACCTTC. Protein product: CSVLSPNYGYTF. The chain has TRBV29-1 and TRBJ1-2, with D hard to call. The length of the CDR3 is 12 residues. V was trimmed by 5 bases and J by 0 bases, leaving 7 bases between them. CDR1 is SQVTM and CDR2 is ANQGSEA in the germline V gene.

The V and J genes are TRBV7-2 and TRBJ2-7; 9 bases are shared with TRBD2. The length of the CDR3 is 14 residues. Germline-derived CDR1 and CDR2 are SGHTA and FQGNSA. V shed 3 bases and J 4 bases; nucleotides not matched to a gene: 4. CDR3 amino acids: CASSFGLAQYEQYF. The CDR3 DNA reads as TGTGCCAGCAGCTTTGGACTAGCGCAGTACGAGCAGTACTTC. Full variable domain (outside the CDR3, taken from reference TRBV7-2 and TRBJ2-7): GAGVSQSPSNKVTEKGKDVELRCDPISGHTALYWYRQSLGQGLEFLIYFQGNSAPDKSGLPSDRFSAERTGGSVSTLTIQRTQQEDSAVYLCASSFGLAQYEQYFGPGTRLTVT.

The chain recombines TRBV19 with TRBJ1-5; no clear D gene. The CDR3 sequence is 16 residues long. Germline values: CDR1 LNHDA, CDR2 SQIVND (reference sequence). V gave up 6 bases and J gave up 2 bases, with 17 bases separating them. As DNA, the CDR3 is TGTGCCAGTAGCCCTGGAGCCCGAAATGGCAATCAGCCCCAGCATTTT. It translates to CASSPGARNGNQPQHF.